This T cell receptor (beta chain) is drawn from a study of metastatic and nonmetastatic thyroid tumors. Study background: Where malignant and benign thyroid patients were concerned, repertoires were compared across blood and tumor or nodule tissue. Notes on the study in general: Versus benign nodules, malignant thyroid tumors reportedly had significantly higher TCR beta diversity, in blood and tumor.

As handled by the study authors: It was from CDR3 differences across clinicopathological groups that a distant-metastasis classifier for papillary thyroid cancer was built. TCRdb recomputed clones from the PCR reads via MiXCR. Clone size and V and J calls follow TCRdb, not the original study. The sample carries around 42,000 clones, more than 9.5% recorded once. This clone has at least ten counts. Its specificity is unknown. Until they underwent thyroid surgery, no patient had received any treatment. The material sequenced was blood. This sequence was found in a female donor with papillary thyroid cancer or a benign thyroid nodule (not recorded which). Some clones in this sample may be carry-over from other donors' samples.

The CDR3 here is CASSQEEGQASLYGYTF. The CDR3 DNA follows: TGCGCCAGCAGCCAAGAAGAAGGACAGGCGAGCTTATATGGCTACACCTTC. This chain joins TRBV4-1 and TRBJ1-2; TRBD1 matches at 7 bases. In germline, CDR1 is MGHRA, CDR2 YSYEKL. The CDR3 loop spans 17 amino acids. Trimming removed 0 bases from V and 5 bases from J; junction bases left unmatched: 12.